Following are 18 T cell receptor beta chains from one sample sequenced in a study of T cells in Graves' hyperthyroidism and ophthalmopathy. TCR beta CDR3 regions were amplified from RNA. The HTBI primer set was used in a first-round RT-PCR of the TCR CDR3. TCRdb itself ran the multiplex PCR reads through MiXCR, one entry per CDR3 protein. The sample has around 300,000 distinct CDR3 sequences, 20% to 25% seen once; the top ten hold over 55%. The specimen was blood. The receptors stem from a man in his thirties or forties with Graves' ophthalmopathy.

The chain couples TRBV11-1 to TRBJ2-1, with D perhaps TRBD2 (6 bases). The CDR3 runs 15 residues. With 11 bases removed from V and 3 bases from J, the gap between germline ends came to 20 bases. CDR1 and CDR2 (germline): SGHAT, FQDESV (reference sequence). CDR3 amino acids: CAGSGRTTNYNEQFF. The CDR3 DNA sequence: TGTGCCGGCTCTGGAAGGACTACGAACTACAATGAGCAGTTCTTC.

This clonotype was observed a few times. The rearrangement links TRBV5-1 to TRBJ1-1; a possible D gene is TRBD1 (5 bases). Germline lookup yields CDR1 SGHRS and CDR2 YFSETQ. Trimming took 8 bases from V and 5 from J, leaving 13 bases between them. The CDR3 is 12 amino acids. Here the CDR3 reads CASRAGSTEAFF. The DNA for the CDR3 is TGCGCCAGTCGGGCAGGGTCGACTGAAGCTTTCTTT.

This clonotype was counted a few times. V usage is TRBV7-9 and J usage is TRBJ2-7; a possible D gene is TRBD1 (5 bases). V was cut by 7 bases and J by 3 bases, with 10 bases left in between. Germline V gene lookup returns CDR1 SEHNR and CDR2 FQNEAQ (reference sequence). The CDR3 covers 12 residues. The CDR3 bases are TGTGCCAGCACCGGCAGGGACTACGAGCAGTACTTC. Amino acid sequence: CASTGRDYEQYF.

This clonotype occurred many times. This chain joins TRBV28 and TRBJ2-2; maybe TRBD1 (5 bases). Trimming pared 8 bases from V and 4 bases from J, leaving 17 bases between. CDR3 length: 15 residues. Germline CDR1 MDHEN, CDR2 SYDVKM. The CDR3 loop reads CASRLTSGSTGELFF. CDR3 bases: TGTGCCAGCCGCCTAACCTCAGGGTCCACCGGGGAGCTGTTTTTT. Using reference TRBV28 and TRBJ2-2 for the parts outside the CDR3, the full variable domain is DVKVTQSSRYLVKRTGEKVFLECVQDMDHENMFWYRQDPGLGLRLIYFSYDVKMKEKGDIPEGYSVSREKKERFSLILESASTNQTSMYLCASRLTSGSTGELFFGEGSRLTVL.

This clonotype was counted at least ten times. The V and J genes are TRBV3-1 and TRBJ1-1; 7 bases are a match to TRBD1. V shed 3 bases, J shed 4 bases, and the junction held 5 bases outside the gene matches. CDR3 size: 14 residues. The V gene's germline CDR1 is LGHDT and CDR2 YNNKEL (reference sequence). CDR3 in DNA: TGTGCCAGCAGCCAGGGACAGATGGGCACTGAAGCTTTCTTT. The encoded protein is CASSQGQMGTEAFF.

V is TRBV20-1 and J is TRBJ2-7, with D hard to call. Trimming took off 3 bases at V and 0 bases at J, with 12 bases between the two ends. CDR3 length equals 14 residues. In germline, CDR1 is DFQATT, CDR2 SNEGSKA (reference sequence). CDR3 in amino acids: CSARGQTHSYEQYF. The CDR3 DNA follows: TGCAGTGCTAGGGGTCAGACCCACTCCTACGAGCAGTACTTC.

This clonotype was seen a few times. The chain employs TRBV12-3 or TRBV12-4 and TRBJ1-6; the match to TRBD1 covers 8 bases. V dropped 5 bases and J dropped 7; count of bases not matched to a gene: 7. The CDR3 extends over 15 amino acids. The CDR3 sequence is CASSRQGSGNSPLHF. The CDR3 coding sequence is TGTGCCAGCAGTCGACAGGGGAGTGGGAATTCACCCCTCCACTTT.

DNA of the CDR3: TGTGCCAGCAGCTTAACCCGGCAGCATGAAGCTTTCTTT. Translated, it gives CASSLTRQHEAFF. The V call is TRBV7-2, the J call TRBJ1-1; D gene unclear. The V end was cut by 2 bases, the J end by 7 bases, with 11 bases between. This CDR3 has 13 residues. Germline V gives CDR1 SGHTA, CDR2 FQGNSA. The variable domain in full, with the rest retrieved from reference TRBV7-2 and TRBJ1-1, is GAGVSQSPSNKVTEKGKDVELRCDPISGHTALYWYRQSLGQGLEFLIYFQGNSAPDKSGLPSDRFSAERTGGSVSTLTIQRTQQEDSAVYLCASSLTRQHEAFFGQGTRLTVV.

In DNA form, the CDR3 reads TGCAGTGCCGCCCAGGGAGGTGATGGCTACACCTTC. Translated: CSAAQGGDGYTF. The gene calls are TRBV20-1 and TRBJ1-2, with D tentatively TRBD1 (5 bases). CDR1 DFQATT and CDR2 SNEGSKA come from the germline V gene (reference sequence). V was trimmed by 6 bases and J by 6 bases, leaving 14 bases between them. The CDR3 sequence is 12 residues long.

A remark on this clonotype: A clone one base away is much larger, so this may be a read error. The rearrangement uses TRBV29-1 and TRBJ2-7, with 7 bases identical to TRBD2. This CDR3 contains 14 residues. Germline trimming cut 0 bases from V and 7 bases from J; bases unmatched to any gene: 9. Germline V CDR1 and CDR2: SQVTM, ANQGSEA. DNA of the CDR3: TGCAGCGTTGAAGATCTCGGCGGGAGCGATGAGCAGTACTTC. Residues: CSVEDLGGSDEQYF.

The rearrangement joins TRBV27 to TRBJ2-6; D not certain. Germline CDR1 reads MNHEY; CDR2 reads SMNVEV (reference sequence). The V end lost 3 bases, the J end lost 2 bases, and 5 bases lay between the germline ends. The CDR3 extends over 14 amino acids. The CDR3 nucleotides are TGTGCCAGCAGTTTCTCAGCTGGGGCCAACGTCCTGACTTTC. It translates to CASSFSAGANVLTF.

CDR3 coding DNA: TGTGCCAGCTCACTCGATGTAGCGGGAGTGGAGACCCAGTACTTC. Its protein product is CASSLDVAGVETQYF. The chain carries TRBV18 and TRBJ2-5; 9 bases agree with TRBD2. Germline trimming cut 4 bases from V and 5 bases from J; bases unmatched to any gene: 8. The CDR3 runs to 15 residues. The V gene's germline CDR1 is KGHSH and CDR2 LQKENI.

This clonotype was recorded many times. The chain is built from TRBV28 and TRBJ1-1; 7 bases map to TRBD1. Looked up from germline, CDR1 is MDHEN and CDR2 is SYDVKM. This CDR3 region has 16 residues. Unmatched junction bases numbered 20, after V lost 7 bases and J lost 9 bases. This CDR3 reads CASTGSRGIPSFQAFF. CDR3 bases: TGTGCCAGCACCGGTAGCAGGGGGATCCCCTCTTTCCAAGCTTTCTTT.

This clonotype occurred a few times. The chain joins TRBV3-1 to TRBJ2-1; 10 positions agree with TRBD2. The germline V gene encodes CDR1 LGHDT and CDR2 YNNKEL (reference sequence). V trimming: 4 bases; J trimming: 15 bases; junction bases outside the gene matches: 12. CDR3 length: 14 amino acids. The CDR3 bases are TGTGCCAGCAGCCCCCAAACTTCTAGCGGGAGCACGTTCTTC. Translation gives CASSPQTSSGSTFF.

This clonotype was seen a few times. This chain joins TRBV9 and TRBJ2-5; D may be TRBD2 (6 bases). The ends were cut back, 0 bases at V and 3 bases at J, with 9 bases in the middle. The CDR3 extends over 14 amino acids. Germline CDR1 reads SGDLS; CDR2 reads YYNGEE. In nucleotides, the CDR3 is TGTGCCAGCAGCGTAGCTGGAGGGAAAGAGACCCAGTACTTC. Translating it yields CASSVAGGKETQYF.

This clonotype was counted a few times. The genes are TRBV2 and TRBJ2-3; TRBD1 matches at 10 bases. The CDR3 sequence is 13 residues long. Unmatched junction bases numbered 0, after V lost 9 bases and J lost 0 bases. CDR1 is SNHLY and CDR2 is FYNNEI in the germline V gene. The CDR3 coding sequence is TGTGCCAGGGGACAGGGGAGCACAGATACGCAGTATTTT. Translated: CARGQGSTDTQYF.

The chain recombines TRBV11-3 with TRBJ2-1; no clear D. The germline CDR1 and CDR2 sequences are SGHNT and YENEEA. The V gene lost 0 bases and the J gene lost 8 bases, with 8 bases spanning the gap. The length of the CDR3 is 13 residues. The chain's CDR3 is CASSLEVDDEQFF. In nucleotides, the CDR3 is TGTGCCAGCAGCTTAGAGGTAGACGATGAGCAGTTCTTC.

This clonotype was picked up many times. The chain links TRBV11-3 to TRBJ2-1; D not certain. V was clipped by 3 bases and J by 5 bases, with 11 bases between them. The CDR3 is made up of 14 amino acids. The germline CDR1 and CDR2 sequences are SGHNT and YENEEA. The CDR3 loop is CASSFFGPNNEQFF. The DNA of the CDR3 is TGTGCCAGCAGCTTTTTCGGGCCGAACAATGAGCAGTTCTTC.